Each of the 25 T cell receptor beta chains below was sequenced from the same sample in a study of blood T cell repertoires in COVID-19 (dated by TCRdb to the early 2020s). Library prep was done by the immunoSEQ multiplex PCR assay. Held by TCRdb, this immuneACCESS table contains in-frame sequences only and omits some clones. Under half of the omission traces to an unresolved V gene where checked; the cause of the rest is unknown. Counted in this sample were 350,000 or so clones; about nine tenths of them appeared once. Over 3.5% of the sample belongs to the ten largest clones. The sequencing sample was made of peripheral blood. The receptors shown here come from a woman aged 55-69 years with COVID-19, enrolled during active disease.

CDR3 DNA: TGTGCCAGCAGCGACAGGGGTGCTGAAGCTTTCTTT. As protein: CASSDRGAEAFF. The rearrangement links TRBV3-1 (or the pseudogene TRBV3-2) to TRBJ1-1, with TRBD1 identical over 8 bases. This CDR3 is 12 amino acids long. Germline values: CDR1 LGHDT, CDR2 YNNKEL (reference sequence). V shed 5 bases and J 6 bases; nucleotides not matched to a gene: 2.

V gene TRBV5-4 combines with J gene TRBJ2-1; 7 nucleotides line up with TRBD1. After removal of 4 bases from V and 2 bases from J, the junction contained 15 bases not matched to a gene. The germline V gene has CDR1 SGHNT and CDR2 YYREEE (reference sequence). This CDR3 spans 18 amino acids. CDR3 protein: CASSPATRQGSTYNEQFF. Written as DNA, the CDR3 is TGTGCCAGCAGCCCCGCGACCAGACAGGGCTCAACCTACAATGAGCAGTTCTTC.

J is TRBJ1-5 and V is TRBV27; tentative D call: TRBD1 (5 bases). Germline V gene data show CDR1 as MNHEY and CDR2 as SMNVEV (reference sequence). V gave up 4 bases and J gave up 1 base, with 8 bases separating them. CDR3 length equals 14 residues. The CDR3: CASSYRGSNQPQHF. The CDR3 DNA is TGTGCCAGCAGTTATCGGGGGAGCAATCAGCCCCAGCATTTT.

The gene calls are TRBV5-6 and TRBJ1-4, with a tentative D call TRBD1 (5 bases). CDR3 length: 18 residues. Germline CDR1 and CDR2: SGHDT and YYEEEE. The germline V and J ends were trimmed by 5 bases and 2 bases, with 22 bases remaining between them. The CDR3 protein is CASSYQTGTTGTNEKLFF. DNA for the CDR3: TGTGCCAGCAGTTACCAGACCGGGACTACGGGTACTAATGAAAAACTGTTTTTT.

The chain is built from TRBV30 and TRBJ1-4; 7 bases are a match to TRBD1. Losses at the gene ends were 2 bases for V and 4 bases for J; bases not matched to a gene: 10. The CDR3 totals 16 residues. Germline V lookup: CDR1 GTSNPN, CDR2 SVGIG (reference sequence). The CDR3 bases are TGTGCCTGGAGTCATGGGCGGACAGGAAATAATGAAAAACTGTTTTTT. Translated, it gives CAWSHGRTGNNEKLFF.

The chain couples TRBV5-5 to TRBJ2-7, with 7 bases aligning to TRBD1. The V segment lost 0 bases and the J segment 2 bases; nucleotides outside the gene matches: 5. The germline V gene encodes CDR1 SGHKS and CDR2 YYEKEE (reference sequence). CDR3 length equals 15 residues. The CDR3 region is CASSLDRGQTYEQYF. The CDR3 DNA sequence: TGTGCCAGCAGCTTGGACAGGGGCCAGACCTACGAGCAGTACTTC.

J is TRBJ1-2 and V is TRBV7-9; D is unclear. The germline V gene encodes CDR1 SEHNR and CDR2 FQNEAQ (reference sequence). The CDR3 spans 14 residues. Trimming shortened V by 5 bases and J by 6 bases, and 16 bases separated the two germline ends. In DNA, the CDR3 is TGTGCCAGCAGCCCCGACGGGTGGGTCCATGGCTACACCTTC. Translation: CASSPDGWVHGYTF. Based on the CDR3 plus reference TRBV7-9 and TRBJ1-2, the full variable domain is DTGVSQNPRHKITKRGQNVTFRCDPISEHNRLYWYRQTLGQGPEFLTYFQNEAQLEKSRLLSDRFSAERPKGSFSTLEIQRTEQGDSAMYLCASSPDGWVHGYTFGSGTRLTVV.

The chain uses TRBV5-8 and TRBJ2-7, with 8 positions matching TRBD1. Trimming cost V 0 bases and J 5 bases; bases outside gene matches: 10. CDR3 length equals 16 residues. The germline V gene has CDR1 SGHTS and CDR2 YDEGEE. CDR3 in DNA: TGTGCCAGCAGCTTGGCCGGGCAGGGGGCCTTCCACGAGCAGTACTTC. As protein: CASSLAGQGAFHEQYF.

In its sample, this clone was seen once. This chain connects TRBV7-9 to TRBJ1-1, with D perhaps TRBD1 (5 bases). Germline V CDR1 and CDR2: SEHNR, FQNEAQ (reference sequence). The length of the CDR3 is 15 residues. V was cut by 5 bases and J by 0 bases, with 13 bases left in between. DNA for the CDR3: TGTGCCAGCAGCCCTCCGACAGCGATGAACACTGAAGCTTTCTTT. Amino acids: CASSPPTAMNTEAFF.

CDR3: CASQGGTGGEDVRNTIYF. The CDR3 DNA reads TGTGCCAGTCAAGGGGGGACAGGGGGCGAAGATGTGCGGAACACCATATATTTT. This chain uses TRBV19 with TRBJ1-3, with 12 bases aligning to TRBD1. This CDR3 spans 18 amino acids. The V and J ends lost 8 bases and 7 bases, in that order; junction bases with no gene match: 18. CDR1 and CDR2 (germline): LNHDA, SQIVND (reference sequence). The whole variable domain, filled in from reference TRBV19 and TRBJ1-3, reads DGGITQSPKYLFRKEGQNVTLSCEQNLNHDAMYWYRQDPGQGLRLIYYSQIVNDFQKGDIAEGYSVSREKKESFPLTVTSAQKNPTAFYLCASQGGTGGEDVRNTIYFGEGSWLTVV.

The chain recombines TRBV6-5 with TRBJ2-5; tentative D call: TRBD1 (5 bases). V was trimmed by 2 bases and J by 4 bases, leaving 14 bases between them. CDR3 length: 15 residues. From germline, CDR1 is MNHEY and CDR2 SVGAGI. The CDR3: CASSYTPQATETQYF. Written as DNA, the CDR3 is TGTGCCAGCAGTTACACTCCACAGGCCACAGAGACCCAGTACTTC.

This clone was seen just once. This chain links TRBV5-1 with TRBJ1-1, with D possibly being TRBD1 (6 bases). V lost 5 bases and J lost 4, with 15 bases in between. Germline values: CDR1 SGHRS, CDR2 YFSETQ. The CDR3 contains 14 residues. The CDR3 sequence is CASSLTTGITEAFF. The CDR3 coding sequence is TGCGCCAGCAGTCTTACCACAGGGATCACTGAAGCTTTCTTT.

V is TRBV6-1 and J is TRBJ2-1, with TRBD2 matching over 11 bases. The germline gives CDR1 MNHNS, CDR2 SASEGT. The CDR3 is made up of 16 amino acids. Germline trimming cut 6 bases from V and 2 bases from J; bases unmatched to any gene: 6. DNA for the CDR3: TGTGCCAGCAGGGAAACTAGCGGGGGTCCCTACAATGAGCAGTTCTTC. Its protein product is CASRETSGGPYNEQFF.

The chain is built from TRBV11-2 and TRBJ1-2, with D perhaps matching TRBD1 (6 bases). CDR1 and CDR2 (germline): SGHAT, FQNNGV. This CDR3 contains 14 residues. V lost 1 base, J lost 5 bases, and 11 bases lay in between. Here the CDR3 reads CASSLAYQGYGYTF. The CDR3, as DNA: TGTGCCAGCAGCTTAGCTTACCAGGGGTATGGCTACACCTTC.

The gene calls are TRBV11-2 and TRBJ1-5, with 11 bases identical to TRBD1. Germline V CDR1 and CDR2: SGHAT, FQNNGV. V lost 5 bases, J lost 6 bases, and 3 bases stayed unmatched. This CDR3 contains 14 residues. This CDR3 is CASSQGQGVQPQHF. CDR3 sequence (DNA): TGTGCCAGCAGCCAGGGACAGGGGGTTCAGCCCCAGCATTTT.

The DNA of the CDR3 is TGTGCCAGCAGAAGGGGAGGGGTTTCAGGCTACACCTTC. It encodes CASRRGGVSGYTF. The chain couples TRBV5-6 to TRBJ1-2; tentative D call: TRBD1 (5 bases). The CDR3 extends over 13 amino acids. V dropped 5 bases and J dropped 8 bases, with 16 bases sitting between them. Germline V gene data show CDR1 as SGHDT and CDR2 as YYEEEE. Combining the CDR3 with reference TRBV5-6 and TRBJ1-2 gives the whole variable domain DAGVTQSPTHLIKTRGQQVTLRCSPKSGHDTVSWYQQALGQGPQFIFQYYEEEERQRGNFPDRFSGHQFPNYSSELNVNALLLGDSALYLCASRRGGVSGYTFGSGTRLTVV.

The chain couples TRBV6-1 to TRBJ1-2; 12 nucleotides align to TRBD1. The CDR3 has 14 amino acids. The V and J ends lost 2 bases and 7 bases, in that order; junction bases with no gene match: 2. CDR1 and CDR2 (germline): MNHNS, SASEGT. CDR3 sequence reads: CASSERDRGLGYTF. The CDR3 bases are TGTGCCAGCAGTGAAAGGGACAGGGGGCTTGGCTACACCTTC.

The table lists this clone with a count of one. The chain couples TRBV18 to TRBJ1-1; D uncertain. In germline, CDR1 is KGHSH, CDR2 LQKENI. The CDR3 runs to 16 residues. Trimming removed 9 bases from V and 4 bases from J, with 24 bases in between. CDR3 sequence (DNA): TGTGCCAGTCGATTGTGGGCATCCTTCGGTGTCACTGAAGCTTTCTTT. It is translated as CASRLWASFGVTEAFF.

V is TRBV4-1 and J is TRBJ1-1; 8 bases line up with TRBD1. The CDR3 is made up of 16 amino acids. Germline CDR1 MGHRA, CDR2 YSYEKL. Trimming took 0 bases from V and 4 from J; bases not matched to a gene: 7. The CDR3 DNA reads TGCGCCAGCAGCCAAGATCCCCAGGGGGCGGTCACTGAAGCTTTCTTT. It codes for CASSQDPQGAVTEAFF.

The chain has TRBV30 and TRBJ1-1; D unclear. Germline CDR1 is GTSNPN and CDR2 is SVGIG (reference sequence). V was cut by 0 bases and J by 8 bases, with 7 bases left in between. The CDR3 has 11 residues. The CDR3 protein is CAWSVLAEAFF. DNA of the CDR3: TGTGCCTGGAGTGTACTAGCAGAAGCTTTCTTT.

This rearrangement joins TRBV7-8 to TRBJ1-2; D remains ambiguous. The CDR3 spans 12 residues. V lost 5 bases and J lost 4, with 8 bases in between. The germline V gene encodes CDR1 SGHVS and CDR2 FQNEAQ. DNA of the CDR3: TGTGCCAGCAGCCCGGAGGGCTATGGCTACACCTTC. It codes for CASSPEGYGYTF.

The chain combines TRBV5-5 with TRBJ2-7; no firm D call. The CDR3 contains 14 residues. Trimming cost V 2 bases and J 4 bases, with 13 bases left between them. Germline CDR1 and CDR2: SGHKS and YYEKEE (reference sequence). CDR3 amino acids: CASSFARALYEQYF. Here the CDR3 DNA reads TGTGCCAGCAGCTTCGCCCGAGCCTTATACGAGCAGTACTTC.

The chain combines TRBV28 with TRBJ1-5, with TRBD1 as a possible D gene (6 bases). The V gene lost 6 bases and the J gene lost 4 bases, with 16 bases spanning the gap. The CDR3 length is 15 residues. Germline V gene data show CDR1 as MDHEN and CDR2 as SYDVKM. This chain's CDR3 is CASSPRGRGNQPQHF. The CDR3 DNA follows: TGTGCCAGCAGCCCCAGGGGACGGGGAAATCAGCCCCAGCATTTT.

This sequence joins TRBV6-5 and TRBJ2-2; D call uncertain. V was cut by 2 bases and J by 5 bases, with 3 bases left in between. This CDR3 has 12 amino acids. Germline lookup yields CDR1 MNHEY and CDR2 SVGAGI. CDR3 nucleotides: TGTGCCAGCAGTTACACAACCGGGGAGCTGTTTTTT. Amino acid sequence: CASSYTTGELFF.

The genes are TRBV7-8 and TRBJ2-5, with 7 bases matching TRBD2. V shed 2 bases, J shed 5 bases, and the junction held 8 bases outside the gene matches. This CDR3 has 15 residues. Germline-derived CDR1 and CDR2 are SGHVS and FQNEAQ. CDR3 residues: CASSLNRGGWETQYF. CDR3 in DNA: TGTGCCAGCAGCTTAAATCGCGGGGGTTGGGAGACCCAGTACTTC.